The 28 T cell receptor beta chains given below trace back to one sample, sequenced in a study of control samples from healthy donors and cancer patients. Clones were read by immunoSEQ multiplex PCR, and TCRdb kept only the in-frame ones, dropping some. Counted here are 150,000 to 200,000 clones, roughly 88% occurring once; the ten biggest clones make up roughly 5.3%. Sequencing was performed on blood. These receptor sequences come from a woman aged 25 to 39 in good health.

The chain carries TRBV6-1 and TRBJ2-1, with D perhaps matching TRBD2 (5 bases). From germline, CDR1 is MNHNS and CDR2 SASEGT. This CDR3 is built from 15 residues. V lost 0 bases and J 4 bases, leaving 10 bases between the germline ends. DNA for the CDR3: TGTGCCAGCAGTGAAGCACTAGTTTCTTACAATGAGCAGTTCTTC. Translated, it gives CASSEALVSYNEQFF.

This clone has just one count. The chain is built from TRBV6-6 and TRBJ1-1; the D is unclear. The germline CDR1 and CDR2 sequences are MNHNY and SVGAGI (reference sequence). CDR3 length: 14 residues. The V end lost 2 bases, the J end lost 0 bases, and 7 bases lay between the germline ends. The chain's CDR3 is CASSYRPMNTEAFF. Here the CDR3 DNA reads TGTGCCAGCAGTTACCGGCCCATGAACACTGAAGCTTTCTTT.

Only one count was recorded for this clone. J is TRBJ2-7 and V is TRBV3-1 (or the pseudogene TRBV3-2); 9 nucleotides agree with TRBD2. The V gene's germline CDR1 is LGHDT and CDR2 YNNKEL (reference sequence). J lost 2 bases, V lost 8 bases, and 7 bases had no gene match. The CDR3 covers 14 residues. CDR3 DNA sequence: TGTGCCAGCCAAAGGCGGGAGGGCACCTACGAGCAGTACTTC. This codes for CASQRREGTYEQYF.

This clone appeared a few times. The chain uses TRBV5-5 and TRBJ1-5; TRBD1 is a possible D gene (6 bases). Germline assignment: CDR1 SGHKS and CDR2 YYEKEE (reference sequence). Trimming took off 4 bases at V and 5 bases at J, with 22 bases between the two ends. This CDR3 is built from 17 residues. The DNA for the CDR3 is TGTGCCAGCAGCCTTAGCGGGGGGGCGGCGGCGTATCAGCCCCAGCATTTT. It specifies CASSLSGGAAAYQPQHF.

This clone was found a few times. V is TRBV19 and J is TRBJ2-2, with D perhaps TRBD1 or TRBD2 (5 bases each). V dropped 3 bases and J dropped 4 bases, with 12 bases sitting between them. Per the germline V gene, CDR1 is LNHDA and CDR2 is SQIVND (reference sequence). CDR3 length equals 15 residues. CDR3 sequence: CASSMRGYGTGELFF. CDR3 sequence (DNA): TGTGCCAGTAGTATGAGGGGTTATGGCACCGGGGAGCTGTTTTTT. Together with reference TRBV19 and TRBJ2-2, the CDR3 gives the full variable domain: DGGITQSPKYLFRKEGQNVTLSCEQNLNHDAMYWYRQDPGQGLRLIYYSQIVNDFQKGDIAEGYSVSREKKESFPLTVTSAQKNPTAFYLCASSMRGYGTGELFFGEGSRLTVL.

This clone was seen once. Other DNA sequences in the sample encode the same CDR3. V is TRBV3-1 (or the pseudogene TRBV3-2) and J is TRBJ2-7; no definite D call. V lost 3 bases, J lost 1 base, and 4 bases lay in between. CDR1 is LGHDT, CDR2 YNNKEL, per germline (reference sequence). The CDR3 covers 12 residues. CDR3 in amino acids: CASSQASYEQYF. The CDR3 DNA sequence: TGTGCCAGCAGCCAGGCATCCTACGAGCAGTACTTC.

This chain joins TRBV2 and TRBJ1-2, with D uncertain. The germline CDR1 and CDR2 sequences are SNHLY and FYNNEI. The CDR3 runs 15 residues. The germline V and J ends were trimmed by 2 bases and 1 base, with 11 bases remaining between them. The CDR3 here is CASSERSARNYGYTF. Here the CDR3 DNA reads TGTGCCAGCAGTGAACGGAGCGCCCGTAACTATGGCTACACCTTC.

The chain links TRBV5-6 to TRBJ1-3; D not certain. The ends were cut back, 3 bases at V and 0 bases at J, with 13 bases in the middle. The CDR3 covers 16 residues. In germline, CDR1 is SGHDT, CDR2 YYEEEE. The CDR3 reads CASSSRPTSSGNTIYF. Here the CDR3 DNA reads TGTGCCAGCAGCTCCCGCCCCACTAGCTCTGGAAACACCATATATTTT.

The chain has TRBV29-1 and TRBJ2-3, with 10 positions matching TRBD2. Germline values: CDR1 SQVTM, CDR2 ANQGSEA. This CDR3 has 14 residues. With 4 bases clipped from V and 3 bases from J, the junction kept 4 bases outside the gene matches. In DNA form, the CDR3 reads TGCAGCGTTGCAGCGGGGGGGTGGACAGATACGCAGTATTTT. Its protein product is CSVAAGGWTDTQYF.

This clone was counted between two and nine times. The chain is built from TRBV7-8 and TRBJ2-5; D is uncertain. From germline, CDR1 is SGHVS and CDR2 FQNEAQ. This CDR3 contains 13 residues. V lost 2 bases and J lost 5, with 9 bases in between. The DNA of the CDR3 is TGTGCCAGCAGCTTAAATCGGTTGGAGACCCAGTACTTC. The encoded protein is CASSLNRLETQYF.

The chain has TRBV7-2 and TRBJ2-3; 12 bases map to TRBD2. The CDR3 runs 17 residues. After removal of 3 bases from V and 5 bases from J, the junction contained 9 bases not matched to a gene. Germline values: CDR1 SGHTA, CDR2 FQGNSA. The CDR3 reads CASSLHPSGGAVDTQYF. In nucleotides, the CDR3 is TGTGCCAGCAGCTTGCACCCTAGCGGGGGGGCCGTAGATACGCAGTATTTT.

This rearrangement joins TRBV5-1 to TRBJ1-4; 9 nucleotides agree with TRBD1. CDR3 length: 15 amino acids. V lost 2 bases, J lost 8 bases, and 7 bases stayed unmatched. Germline lookup yields CDR1 SGHRS and CDR2 YFSETQ. The CDR3 sequence is CASSFRDREIEKLFF. The CDR3 DNA sequence: TGCGCCAGCAGCTTCCGGGACAGGGAGATAGAAAAACTGTTTTTT.

This rearrangement joins TRBV27 to TRBJ1-5; the D gene is possibly TRBD1 (6 bases). The CDR3 has 13 amino acids. Trimming took off 10 bases at V and 3 bases at J, with 13 bases between the two ends. Germline V CDR1 and CDR2: MNHEY, SMNVEV (reference sequence). CDR3 in amino acids: CATRRQANQPQHF. CDR3 bases: TGTGCCACCCGGCGACAGGCCAATCAGCCCCAGCATTTT.

CDR3 protein: CASSLEGRRTEAFF. CDR3 bases: TGTGCCAGCAGCTTGGAGGGAAGGAGAACTGAAGCTTTCTTT. The chain uses TRBV5-5 and TRBJ1-1; unclear D gene. Germline CDR1 is SGHKS and CDR2 is YYEKEE (reference sequence). The CDR3 is 14 residues long. V was pared by 0 bases and J by 5 bases, with 11 bases between.

The V and J genes are TRBV6-4 and TRBJ2-1; D call uncertain. Trimming took off 2 bases at V and 5 bases at J, with 10 bases between the two ends. CDR1 and CDR2 from the germline V gene are MRHNA and SNTAGT. This CDR3 comprises 14 residues. CDR3 in DNA: TGTGCCAGCAGTGACCACTCCAGGCACAATGAGCAGTTCTTC. Translating gives CASSDHSRHNEQFF.

V usage is TRBV7-2 and J usage is TRBJ2-7, with 9 bases matching TRBD2. CDR3 size: 15 residues. With 1 base clipped from V and 2 bases from J, the junction kept 3 bases outside the gene matches. The germline V gene has CDR1 SGHTA and CDR2 FQGNSA. The CDR3 protein is CASSLGGTSTYEQYF. As DNA, the CDR3 is TGTGCCAGCAGCTTAGGTGGGACTAGCACCTACGAGCAGTACTTC.

The chain carries TRBV27 and TRBJ2-7, with no clear D. The CDR3 length is 13 residues. Germline V gene lookup returns CDR1 MNHEY and CDR2 SMNVEV (reference sequence). Trimming cost V 3 bases and J 1 base, with 7 bases left between them. This chain's CDR3 is CASSFRKSYEQYF. The CDR3 DNA reads TGTGCCAGCAGTTTTCGGAAGTCCTACGAGCAGTACTTC.

The rearrangement links TRBV9 to TRBJ2-3; D gene uncertain. The length of the CDR3 is 15 residues. The germline gives CDR1 SGDLS, CDR2 YYNGEE. Deletions cut 0 bases from V and 2 bases from J, with 10 bases between. The CDR3 loop is CASSVGDGYTDTQYF. The CDR3 nucleotides are TGTGCCAGCAGCGTAGGGGATGGCTACACAGATACGCAGTATTTT. The variable domain in full, with the rest retrieved from reference TRBV9 and TRBJ2-3, is DSGVTQTPKHLITATGQRVTLRCSPRSGDLSVYWYQQSLDQGLQFLIQYYNGEERAKGNILERFSAQQFPDLHSELNLSSLELGDSALYFCASSVGDGYTDTQYFGPGTRLTVL.

The V and J genes are TRBV7-6 and TRBJ2-7; TRBD1 matches 7 bases. This CDR3 has 15 amino acids. CDR1 SGHVS and CDR2 FNYEAQ come from the germline V gene. V was clipped by 3 bases and J by 2 bases; unmatched bases: 7. In DNA, the CDR3 is TGTGCCAGCAGCTTCAGACCGGGACAGACCTACGAGCAGTACTTC. Protein: CASSFRPGQTYEQYF.

The chain joins TRBV7-9 to TRBJ1-6; TRBD1 might be the D (5 bases). Per germline, CDR1 SEHNR and CDR2 FQNEAQ (reference sequence). This CDR3 spans 12 amino acids. The V and J ends lost 3 bases and 10 bases respectively, with 7 bases between them. The CDR3 protein is CASSLGGSPLHF. The CDR3 coding sequence is TGTGCCAGCAGCTTGGGGGGATCACCCCTCCACTTT.

The chain recombines TRBV6-5 with TRBJ1-5; D perhaps matches TRBD1 (5 bases). CDR3 length: 14 residues. V lost 4 bases to trimming and J lost 1 base, with 8 bases between them. Germline V gene data show CDR1 as MNHEY and CDR2 as SVGAGI. CDR3 loop: CASSWDGSNQPQHF. The CDR3 DNA sequence: TGTGCCAGCAGTTGGGACGGGAGCAATCAGCCCCAGCATTTT.

V gene TRBV5-5 combines with J gene TRBJ2-1; 9 bases match TRBD2. The length of the CDR3 is 18 residues. With 0 bases clipped from V and 6 bases from J, the junction kept 13 bases outside the gene matches. The germline V gene has CDR1 SGHKS and CDR2 YYEKEE (reference sequence). The CDR3 sequence is CASSLAPPSGIGGNEQFF. CDR3 DNA: TGTGCCAGCAGCTTGGCTCCCCCTAGCGGGATCGGGGGCAATGAGCAGTTCTTC.

This clone was picked up one time. The chain is built from TRBV18 and TRBJ1-3; no firm D call. Trimming removed 2 bases at V and 0 bases at J, with 11 bases between. Germline lookup yields CDR1 KGHSH and CDR2 LQKENI. The CDR3 has 16 residues. The CDR3 loop reads CASSPAVPSSGNTIYF. CDR3 nucleotide sequence: TGTGCCAGCTCACCAGCTGTCCCATCCTCTGGAAACACCATATATTTT.

A single count supports this clone. The V call is TRBV5-4, the J call TRBJ1-3; D uncertain. CDR3 length: 15 residues. Germline CDR1 is SGHNT and CDR2 is YYREEE (reference sequence). V was cut by 2 bases and J by 0 bases, with 9 bases left in between. CDR3 sequence reads: CASSFPQSSGNTIYF. In DNA, the CDR3 is TGTGCCAGCAGCTTCCCACAGAGCTCTGGAAACACCATATATTTT.

The rearrangement joins TRBV18 to TRBJ1-2; 9 nucleotides agree with TRBD1. The ends lost 0 bases at V and 8 bases at J; junction bases unmatched: 4. The germline gives CDR1 KGHSH, CDR2 LQKENI. CDR3 length equals 14 residues. This CDR3 is CASSPPQGAEGYTF. As DNA, the CDR3 is TGTGCCAGCTCACCACCACAGGGGGCCGAAGGCTACACCTTC.

The rearrangement links TRBV7-9 to TRBJ2-1; 7 positions agree with TRBD1. Germline CDR1 and CDR2: SEHNR and FQNEAQ (reference sequence). The CDR3 covers 19 residues. The ends lost 4 bases at V and 0 bases at J; junction bases unmatched: 15. The CDR3 sequence: CASSSSVGRQGGSYNEQFF. The CDR3 DNA is TGTGCCAGCAGCTCCTCCGTAGGCCGACAGGGCGGCTCCTACAATGAGCAGTTCTTC.

This clone came up once. The rearrangement uses TRBV2 and TRBJ2-1; 10 nucleotides align to TRBD2. The CDR3 contains 15 residues. Germline CDR1 and CDR2: SNHLY and FYNNEI. The V and J ends lost 6 bases and 4 bases, in that order; junction bases with no gene match: 6. CDR3 protein: CASRAPSGGYNEQFF. The CDR3, as DNA: TGTGCCAGCAGGGCTCCTAGCGGGGGTTACAATGAGCAGTTCTTC.

The CDR3 DNA sequence: TGTGCCAGCAGCCGAGTACCGGGACAGGGGCCGTATGAGCAGTACTTC. Amino acids: CASSRVPGQGPYEQYF. The chain uses TRBV5-6 and TRBJ2-7, with 10 bases that match TRBD1. The germline CDR1 and CDR2 sequences are SGHDT and YYEEEE. J gave up 7 bases and V 4 bases, and 14 bases lay outside the gene matches. CDR3 length: 16 amino acids.